This note documents a single TCR beta chain sequence. The sample belongs to a study of T cell changes during pregnancy in multiple sclerosis. V lost 7 bases and J lost 6, with 12 bases in between. Germline values: CDR1 SNHLY, CDR2 FYNNEI. CDR3 length: 13 amino acids. Produced via immunoSEQ multiplex PCR; TCRdb's table is partial and in-frame only. The sample includes about 100,000 clones, 94% of them seen just once. V gene TRBV2 combines with J gene TRBJ2-2; a possible D gene is TRBD1 (5 bases). Source: peripheral blood, taken before pregnancy. This receptor was identified in a female donor with multiple sclerosis, enrolled in a pregnancy study. This CDR3 is CASIRDLAGELFF. The CDR3 nucleotides read TGTGCCAGCATCAGGGATTTGGCCGGGGAGCTGTTTTTT. Based on the CDR3 plus reference TRBV2 and TRBJ2-2, the full variable domain is EPEVTQTPSHQVTQMGQEVILRCVPISNHLYFYWYRQILGQKVEFLVSFYNNEISEKSEIFDDQFSVERPDGSNFTLKIRSTKLEDSAMYFCASIRDLAGELFFGEGSRLTVL.